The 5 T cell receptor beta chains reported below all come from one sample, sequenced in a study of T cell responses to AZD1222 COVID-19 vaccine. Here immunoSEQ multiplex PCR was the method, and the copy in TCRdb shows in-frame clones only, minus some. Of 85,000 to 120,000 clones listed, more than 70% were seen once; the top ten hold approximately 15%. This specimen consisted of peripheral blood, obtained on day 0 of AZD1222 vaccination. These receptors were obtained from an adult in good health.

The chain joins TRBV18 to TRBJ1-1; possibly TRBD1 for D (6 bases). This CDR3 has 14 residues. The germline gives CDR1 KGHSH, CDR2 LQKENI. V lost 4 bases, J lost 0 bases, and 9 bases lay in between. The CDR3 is CASSQDRLNTEAFF. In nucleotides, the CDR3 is TGTGCCAGCTCACAGGACAGACTGAACACTGAAGCTTTCTTT.

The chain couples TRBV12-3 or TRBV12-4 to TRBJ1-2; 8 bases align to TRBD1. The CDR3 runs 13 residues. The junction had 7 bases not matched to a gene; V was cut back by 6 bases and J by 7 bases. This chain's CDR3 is CASSRGTGVGYTF. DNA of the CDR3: TGTGCCAGCAGCCGAGGGACAGGAGTTGGCTACACCTTC.

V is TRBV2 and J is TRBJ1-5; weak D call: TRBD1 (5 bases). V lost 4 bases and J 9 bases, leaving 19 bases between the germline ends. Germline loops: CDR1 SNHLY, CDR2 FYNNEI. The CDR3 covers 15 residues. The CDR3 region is CASSATGRLQGPQHF. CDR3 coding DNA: TGTGCCAGCAGTGCTACAGGAAGACTCCAGGGGCCCCAGCATTTT. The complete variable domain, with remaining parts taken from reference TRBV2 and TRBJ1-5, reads EPEVTQTPSHQVTQMGQEVILRCVPISNHLYFYWYRQILGQKVEFLVSFYNNEISEKSEIFDDQFSVERPDGSNFTLKIRSTKLEDSAMYFCASSATGRLQGPQHFGDGTRLSIL.

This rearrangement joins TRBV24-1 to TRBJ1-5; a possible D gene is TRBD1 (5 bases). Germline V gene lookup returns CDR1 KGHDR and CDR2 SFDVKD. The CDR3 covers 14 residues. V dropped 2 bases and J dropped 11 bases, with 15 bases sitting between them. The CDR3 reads CATSDSVLGTSQHF. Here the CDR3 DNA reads TGTGCCACCAGTGATTCCGTGCTAGGGACTTCCCAGCATTTT.

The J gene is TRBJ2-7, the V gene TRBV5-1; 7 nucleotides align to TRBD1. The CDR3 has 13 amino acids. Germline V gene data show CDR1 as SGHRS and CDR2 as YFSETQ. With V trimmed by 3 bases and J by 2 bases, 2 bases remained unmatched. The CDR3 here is CASSSTGAYEQYF. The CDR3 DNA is TGCGCCAGCAGCTCCACAGGGGCCTACGAGCAGTACTTC.